This TCR beta chain was captured by sequencing in a study of vaccination effects on CD4 cells after COVID-19. Across the whole study: Antigen-specific CD4+ T cells were expanded (with viral peptide pools) by the ViraFEST assay ahead of sequencing. A few million PBMC were placed in each well, which was supplemented with roughly 9.1 IU/ml IL-2 and roughly 10 ug/ml peptides.

Assay used: immunoSEQ multiplex PCR; TCRdb lists only in-frame clones, some missing. This sample has about 37,000 clones; approximately 75% occur once, and the top ten carry around 3%. Points from the study as a whole: The study found that only 1 of 255 vaccine-induced clones from healthy vaccinees cross-reacted with common cold coronaviruses.

Culturing for roughly 9 days preceded CD4+ T cell isolation. Vaccinated participants had no history of SARS-CoV-2 infection and tested negative for nucleocapsid antibodies. This clone was seen only a few times. Its antigen remains unidentified. Trimming removed 1 base from V and 3 bases from J, with 12 bases in between. The CDR3 contains 15 residues. Germline V gives CDR1 MGHDK, CDR2 SYGVNS. The source was CD4+ T cells from PBMCs cultured without peptide, collected before COVID-19 vaccination. The gene calls are TRBV25-1 and TRBJ1-2; D ambiguous. The receptor was derived from a human donor who received a COVID-19 vaccine. The CDR3 loop reads CASSESGPRDYGYTF. The CDR3, as DNA: TGTGCCAGCAGTGAATCGGGTCCGCGGGACTATGGCTACACCTTC.